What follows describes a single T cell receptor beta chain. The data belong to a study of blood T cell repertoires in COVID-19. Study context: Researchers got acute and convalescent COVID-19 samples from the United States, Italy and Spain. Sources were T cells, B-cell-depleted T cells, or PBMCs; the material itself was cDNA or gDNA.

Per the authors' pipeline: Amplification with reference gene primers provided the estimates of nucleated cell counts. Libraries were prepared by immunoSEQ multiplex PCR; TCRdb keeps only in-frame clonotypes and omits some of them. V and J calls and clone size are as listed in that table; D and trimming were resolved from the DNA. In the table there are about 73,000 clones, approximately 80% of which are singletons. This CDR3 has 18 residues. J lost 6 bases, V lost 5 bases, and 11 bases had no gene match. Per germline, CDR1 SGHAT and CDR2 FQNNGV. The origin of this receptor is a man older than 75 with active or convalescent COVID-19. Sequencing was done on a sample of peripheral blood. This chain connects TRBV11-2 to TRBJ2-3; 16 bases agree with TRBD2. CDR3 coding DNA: TGTGCCAGCAGCCCCCGGGCTGGGACTAGCGGGAGGGGGGATACGCAGTATTTT. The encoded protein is CASSPRAGTSGRGDTQYF.